The text below deals with one T cell receptor (beta chain). V lost 5 bases, J lost 9 bases, and 6 bases stayed unmatched. This CDR3 spans 14 amino acids. The germline gives CDR1 MDHEN, CDR2 SYDVKM. Aged roughly 6 to 90, donors were systemically healthy Caucasians from Russia. The total RNA that was extracted per sample amounted to at least 5 micrograms. This sample is part of a study of blood T cells in healthy people across ages. Together with a sample-barcoded 5' primer, a J-beta primer mix was included in a second PCR lasting about 6 to 11 cycles. Each cDNA molecule was tagged by a template-switch adaptor with 12 random nucleotides. TCRdb reprocessed the 5' RACE reads with MiXCR, giving one entry per CDR3 protein. Found here are about 1.8 million distinct CDR3 sequences, 49% of them singletons; the top ten hold approximately 2.1%.

This TCR was sampled from a woman between 40 and 55 years old in good health. Specimen: blood. The chain has TRBV28 and TRBJ1-6, with 8 nucleotides matching TRBD1. The CDR3 sequence: CASSQGTGVSPLHF. CDR3 bases: TGTGCCAGCAGTCAAGGGACAGGAGTTTCACCCCTCCACTTT.